A selection of T cell receptor beta chains follows, all from one sample in a study of cytomegalovirus exposure and HLA in healthy donors. Using immunoSEQ multiplex PCR, the repertoire was profiled, and TCRdb retains in-frame clones only, with some absent. Found here are fewer than 90,000 clones, around 76% of them singletons; the top ten hold roughly 9.1%. Sequencing was performed on PBMCs. Source of these receptors: a man younger than 45 in good health and CMV-seropositive. Each CDR3 is given with its conserved first and last residue. Each record gives: V gene, D gene, J gene, clone size, CDR3 DNA, CDR3 protein. D genes are given only for firm matches. Size tells how often a clone was seen (once, few, many) or the class of an expanded clone, and some rows leave it out.

V gene: TRBV11-1
D gene: NA
J gene: TRBJ2-7
clone size: NA
CDR3 DNA: TGTGCCAGCAGCTGGGCACCCTCCTACGAGCAGTACTTC
CDR3 protein: CASSWAPSYEQYF

V gene: TRBV28
D gene: TRBD1
J gene: TRBJ2-7
clone size: NA
CDR3 DNA: TGTGCCAGCAGCCCTCCGGGACAGGGGTTTCACGAGCAGTACTTC
CDR3 protein: CASSPPGQGFHEQYF

V gene: TRBV7-2
D gene: TRBD2
J gene: TRBJ2-2
clone size: NA
CDR3 DNA: TGTGCCAGCAGCTTAGTAGCGGGGGGGTACAGCACCGGGGAGCTGTTTTTT
CDR3 protein: CASSLVAGGYSTGELFF

V gene: TRBV4-3
D gene: NA
J gene: TRBJ1-1
clone size: NA
CDR3 DNA: TGCGCCAGCAGGGGCCGGATGAACACTGAAGCTTTCTTT
CDR3 protein: CASRGRMNTEAFF

V gene: TRBV6-1
D gene: NA
J gene: TRBJ1-4
clone size: few
CDR3 DNA: TGTGCCAGCAGTGAACCTTCGGCAGGGCGGCCTAGACTGTTTTTT
CDR3 protein: CASSEPSAGRPRLFF

V gene: TRBV7-9
D gene: TRBD2
J gene: TRBJ2-3
clone size: few
CDR3 DNA: TGTGCCAGCAGCTTAGGTAGCGGGAGCACAGATACGCAGTATTTT
CDR3 protein: CASSLGSGSTDTQYF

V gene: TRBV2
D gene: NA
J gene: TRBJ2-7
clone size: NA
CDR3 DNA: TGTGCCAGCAGTGACCAGGGGTTACGAGGCGAGCAGTACTTC
CDR3 protein: CASSDQGLRGEQYF

V gene: TRBV9
D gene: TRBD1
J gene: TRBJ2-7
clone size: NA
CDR3 DNA: TGTGCCAGCAGCTCCACGGATGGGACAGGGGGCGCCTACGAGCAGTACTTC
CDR3 protein: CASSSTDGTGGAYEQYF

V gene: TRBV2
D gene: TRBD2
J gene: TRBJ2-7
clone size: NA
CDR3 DNA: TGTGCCAGCAGTGGCGGACTAGCGGGGGAGGAGGAGCAGTACTTC
CDR3 protein: CASSGGLAGEEEQYF

V gene: TRBV11-2
D gene: NA
J gene: TRBJ2-7
clone size: NA
CDR3 DNA: TGTGCCAGCAGCTTTGGCGGGGCCTCCTACGAGCAGTACTTC
CDR3 protein: CASSFGGASYEQYF

V gene: TRBV27
D gene: TRBD1
J gene: TRBJ2-7
clone size: NA
CDR3 DNA: TGTGCCAGCAGAATGGGACAGTTCTACGAGCAGTACTTC
CDR3 protein: CASRMGQFYEQYF

V gene: TRBV19
D gene: NA
J gene: TRBJ1-1
clone size: few
CDR3 DNA: TGTGCCAGTAGTCGGGGGAACACTGAAGCTTTCTTT
CDR3 protein: CASSRGNTEAFF

V gene: TRBV4-1
D gene: TRBD2
J gene: TRBJ2-1
clone size: NA
CDR3 DNA: TGCGCCAGCAGCCTAGGACTAGCGGGGGGGCATCGAAAGAATGAGCAGTTCTTC
CDR3 protein: CASSLGLAGGHRKNEQFF

V gene: TRBV7-9
D gene: NA
J gene: TRBJ2-6
clone size: once
CDR3 DNA: TGTGCCAGCAGCCGACCCACGGACAGAAGCTCTGGGGCCAACGTCCTGACTTTC
CDR3 protein: CASSRPTDRSSGANVLTF

V gene: TRBV7-3
D gene: NA
J gene: TRBJ2-7
clone size: once
CDR3 DNA: TGTGCCAGCAGCTTGCAGACTGGATACTCCTACGAGCAGTACTTC
CDR3 protein: CASSLQTGYSYEQYF

V gene: TRBV7-2
D gene: NA
J gene: TRBJ2-5
clone size: NA
CDR3 DNA: TGTGCCAGCAGCCGAGAAATCAGGCAAGAGACCCAGTACTTC
CDR3 protein: CASSREIRQETQYF

V gene: TRBV30
D gene: TRBD2
J gene: TRBJ2-2
clone size: NA
CDR3 DNA: TGTGCCTGGAGTGTTCTTAGCGGGGGGGCCGGGGAGCTGTTTTTT
CDR3 protein: CAWSVLSGGAGELFF

V gene: TRBV4-3
D gene: TRBD1
J gene: TRBJ1-2
clone size: NA
CDR3 DNA: TGCGCCAGCAGCCAAGATCCAGGGGGCAGTGGCTACACCTTC
CDR3 protein: CASSQDPGGSGYTF

V gene: TRBV14
D gene: NA
J gene: TRBJ2-7
clone size: NA
CDR3 DNA: TGTGCCAGCAGCCAAGGATCGGGGGGCGGCGAGCAGTACTTC
CDR3 protein: CASSQGSGGGEQYF

V gene: TRBV7-9
D gene: TRBD2
J gene: TRBJ2-7
clone size: NA
CDR3 DNA: TGTGCCAGCAGCGGGGAGCGGGGCTTTGCCTACGAGCAGTACTTC
CDR3 protein: CASSGERGFAYEQYF

V gene: TRBV6-1
D gene: TRBD1
J gene: TRBJ2-3
clone size: many
CDR3 DNA: TGTGCCAGCAGTGAAGGGGGACAGGGGGCAGATACGCAGTATTTT
CDR3 protein: CASSEGGQGADTQYF

V gene: TRBV5-1
D gene: NA
J gene: TRBJ2-1
clone size: NA
CDR3 DNA: TGCGCCAGCAGCCTCCTGAGCTCCTACAATGAGCAGTTCTTC
CDR3 protein: CASSLLSSYNEQFF

V gene: TRBV6-6
D gene: NA
J gene: TRBJ2-3
clone size: NA
CDR3 DNA: TGTGCCAGCAGTGGCGGGATTCACACAGATACGCAGTATTTT
CDR3 protein: CASSGGIHTDTQYF

V gene: TRBV7-2
D gene: NA
J gene: TRBJ2-5
clone size: NA
CDR3 DNA: TGTGCCAGCAGCTTATCTCGGCAGGGTAGAGAGACCCAGTACTTC
CDR3 protein: CASSLSRQGRETQYF

V gene: TRBV18
D gene: TRBD1
J gene: TRBJ2-7
clone size: NA
CDR3 DNA: TGTGCCAGCTCACAGTCCACAGGGGGCTACGAGCAGTACTTC
CDR3 protein: CASSQSTGGYEQYF

V gene: TRBV14
D gene: TRBD1
J gene: TRBJ2-5
clone size: NA
CDR3 DNA: TGTGCCAGCAGCCAGTGGACAGGGGAAGAGACCCAGTACTTC
CDR3 protein: CASSQWTGEETQYF

V gene: TRBV2
D gene: TRBD1
J gene: TRBJ2-3
clone size: NA
CDR3 DNA: TGTGCCAGCAAAAATGACAGGGCTACAGATACGCAGTATTTT
CDR3 protein: CASKNDRATDTQYF

V gene: TRBV7-9
D gene: NA
J gene: TRBJ1-3
clone size: NA
CDR3 DNA: TGTGCCAGCAGCTTCCCCACCCAGGGATCTGGAAACACCATATATTTT
CDR3 protein: CASSFPTQGSGNTIYF

V gene: TRBV2
D gene: NA
J gene: TRBJ1-5
clone size: NA
CDR3 DNA: TGTGCCAGCAGACACAGGGTAACGGGCAATCAGCCCCAGCATTTT
CDR3 protein: CASRHRVTGNQPQHF

V gene: TRBV5-4
D gene: NA
J gene: TRBJ2-7
clone size: NA
CDR3 DNA: TGTGCCAGCAGCTTGGGTCGGTCCCTTTACGAGCAGTACTTC
CDR3 protein: CASSLGRSLYEQYF

V gene: TRBV5-8
D gene: NA
J gene: TRBJ1-2
clone size: NA
CDR3 DNA: TGTGCCAGCAGCTTCGGAGGTCAAACCTATGGCTACACCTTC
CDR3 protein: CASSFGGQTYGYTF

V gene: TRBV7-8
D gene: NA
J gene: TRBJ1-1
clone size: NA
CDR3 DNA: TGTGCCAGCAGCATAGACAGAAACACTGAAGCTTTCTTT
CDR3 protein: CASSIDRNTEAFF

V gene: TRBV18
D gene: TRBD1
J gene: TRBJ1-2
clone size: NA
CDR3 DNA: TGTGCCAGCTCGCCGACGGGACAGCAAACTAACTATGGCTACACCTTC
CDR3 protein: CASSPTGQQTNYGYTF

V gene: TRBV7-2
D gene: NA
J gene: TRBJ2-3
clone size: NA
CDR3 DNA: TGTGCCAGCAGCTTTTTTTCGGATACGCAGTATTTT
CDR3 protein: CASSFFSDTQYF

V gene: TRBV7-2
D gene: TRBD1
J gene: TRBJ1-4
clone size: NA
CDR3 DNA: TGTGCCAGCAGCTTAGTGTCAGGGGGCAAGGGTAATGAAAAACTGTTTTTT
CDR3 protein: CASSLVSGGKGNEKLFF

V gene: TRBV6-1
D gene: TRBD1
J gene: TRBJ1-1
clone size: NA
CDR3 DNA: TGTGCCAGCAGTAGGACAGGGCTAAGAGAAGCTTTCTTT
CDR3 protein: CASSRTGLREAFF

V gene: TRBV2
D gene: TRBD1
J gene: TRBJ1-4
clone size: NA
CDR3 DNA: TGTGCCAGCAGAATAAGACAGGGCGGAGGAGAAAAACTGTTTTTT
CDR3 protein: CASRIRQGGGEKLFF